These T cell receptor beta chains were read from a single sample in a study of blood T cell repertoires in COVID-19. TCRdb keeps only in-frame clones here, not all; method: immunoSEQ multiplex PCR. The sample consists of 300,000 to 400,000 clones, around 87% of them appearing once. The material sequenced was peripheral blood. Every receptor here comes from a woman between 45 and 65 years old who had recovered from COVID-19. Each CDR3 is given with its conserved first and last residue. D genes are given only for firm matches. The size field is filled for only some rows; it gives once, few, many or a size class.

clone_size: -
v_call: TRBV12-2
d_call: -
j_call: TRBJ2-7
cdr3_nt: TGTGCAAGTCGCTTATCCACTACCTGCATCTTGACCCGCGAGCAGTACTTC
cdr3_aa: CASRLSTTCILTREQYF

clone_size: -
v_call: TRBV7-2
d_call: -
j_call: TRBJ2-1
cdr3_nt: TGTGCCAGCAGCTTAACTAGCTGGAATGAGCAGTTCTTC
cdr3_aa: CASSLTSWNEQFF

clone_size: -
v_call: TRBV6-5
d_call: -
j_call: TRBJ1-1
cdr3_nt: TGTGCCAGCAGTTACCGGGGTCTGAACACTGAAGCTTTCTTT
cdr3_aa: CASSYRGLNTEAFF

clone_size: -
v_call: TRBV11-3
d_call: TRBD2
j_call: TRBJ2-5
cdr3_nt: TGTGCCAGCAGCTCCGAAGCGGGGGAGACCCAGTACTTC
cdr3_aa: CASSSEAGETQYF

clone_size: -
v_call: TRBV10-3
d_call: -
j_call: TRBJ1-2
cdr3_nt: TGTGCCATCAGTGGGGAAGGACCAATTGGACGGGGAAACTATGGCTACACCTTC
cdr3_aa: CAISGEGPIGRGNYGYTF

clone_size: -
v_call: TRBV18
d_call: TRBD1
j_call: TRBJ2-7
cdr3_nt: TGTGCCAGCTCAGCACGGACAGGGCGAGACTACGAGCAGTACTTC
cdr3_aa: CASSARTGRDYEQYF

clone_size: -
v_call: TRBV28
d_call: -
j_call: TRBJ2-5
cdr3_nt: TGTGCCAGCAGTTTACCAGGGGCGGTGGGAGAGACCCAGTACTTC
cdr3_aa: CASSLPGAVGETQYF

clone_size: -
v_call: TRBV5-1
d_call: -
j_call: TRBJ1-2
cdr3_nt: TGCGCCAGCAGCTTGGGGCCAGGGAACTATGGCTACACCTTC
cdr3_aa: CASSLGPGNYGYTF

clone_size: -
v_call: TRBV9
d_call: TRBD2
j_call: TRBJ2-1
cdr3_nt: TGTGCCAGCAGCCCTCGACGCCGACTAGCGGGAACGATTGAGCAGTTCTTC
cdr3_aa: CASSPRRRLAGTIEQFF

clone_size: once
v_call: TRBV19
d_call: TRBD2
j_call: TRBJ2-3
cdr3_nt: TGTGCCAGTAGTCCCCGGCGGGAGTTGGCAGATACGCAGTATTTT
cdr3_aa: CASSPRRELADTQYF

clone_size: -
v_call: TRBV5-4
d_call: -
j_call: TRBJ1-3
cdr3_nt: TGTGCCAGCAGCTTTGGGGGGTCTGATGGAATATATTTT
cdr3_aa: CASSFGGSDGIYF

clone_size: many
v_call: TRBV5-1
d_call: TRBD2
j_call: TRBJ2-7
cdr3_nt: TGCGCCAGCAGTTTGAGCGGGGTCTCCTACGAGCAGTACTTC
cdr3_aa: CASSLSGVSYEQYF

clone_size: -
v_call: TRBV6-2/TRBV6-3
d_call: -
j_call: TRBJ2-2
cdr3_nt: TGTGCCAGCAGTTACCACAGGGAGCTGTTTTTT
cdr3_aa: CASSYHRELFF

clone_size: -
v_call: TRBV7-9
d_call: -
j_call: TRBJ2-7
cdr3_nt: TGTGCCAGCAGCGAGTCGGGGGTCGGGTACGAGCAGTACTTC
cdr3_aa: CASSESGVGYEQYF

clone_size: -
v_call: TRBV6-5
d_call: -
j_call: TRBJ1-2
cdr3_nt: TGTGCCAGCAGCAGTCGGGGGTATGAATATGGCTACACCTTC
cdr3_aa: CASSSRGYEYGYTF

clone_size: -
v_call: TRBV15
d_call: TRBD1
j_call: TRBJ2-1
cdr3_nt: TGTGCCACCAGCAGAGACAGGGGGCACAATGAGCAGTTCTTC
cdr3_aa: CATSRDRGHNEQFF

clone_size: -
v_call: TRBV5-1
d_call: -
j_call: TRBJ1-1
cdr3_nt: TGCGCCAGCAGCTTGGCAGGGGACACTGAAGCTTTCTTT
cdr3_aa: CASSLAGDTEAFF

clone_size: -
v_call: TRBV24-1
d_call: TRBD2
j_call: TRBJ2-1
cdr3_nt: TGTGCCACCAGTGATTTGGCTAGCGGTACCTACAATGAGCAGTTCTTC
cdr3_aa: CATSDLASGTYNEQFF

clone_size: -
v_call: TRBV10-3
d_call: -
j_call: TRBJ1-2
cdr3_nt: TGTGCCATCAGTGAGTCGACAGTAGAAGGCTACACCTTC
cdr3_aa: CAISESTVEGYTF

clone_size: -
v_call: TRBV5-1
d_call: TRBD1
j_call: TRBJ2-7
cdr3_nt: TGCGCCAGCAGCTATACGGGACAGGGACCCTACGAGCAGTACTTC
cdr3_aa: CASSYTGQGPYEQYF

clone_size: -
v_call: TRBV18
d_call: -
j_call: TRBJ1-1
cdr3_nt: TGTGCCAGCTCACCAATCATAGACACTGAAGCTTTCTTT
cdr3_aa: CASSPIIDTEAFF

clone_size: -
v_call: TRBV14
d_call: TRBD2
j_call: TRBJ2-3
cdr3_nt: TGTGCCAGCAGCCAAGGGCGGGGGACTTCCCTCACAGATACGCAGTATTTT
cdr3_aa: CASSQGRGTSLTDTQYF

clone_size: -
v_call: TRBV7-2
d_call: -
j_call: TRBJ1-1
cdr3_nt: TGTGCCAGCAGCTTAGGATGGAATACAGTTGAAGCTTTCTTT
cdr3_aa: CASSLGWNTVEAFF

clone_size: -
v_call: TRBV7-8
d_call: -
j_call: TRBJ2-3
cdr3_nt: TGTGCCACCTCGGGGGATACGCAGTATTTT
cdr3_aa: CATSGDTQYF

clone_size: once
v_call: TRBV5-1
d_call: -
j_call: TRBJ2-7
cdr3_nt: TGCGCCAGCAAGGGGTCTTTTCAATCCTACGAGCAGTACTTC
cdr3_aa: CASKGSFQSYEQYF

clone_size: -
v_call: TRBV7-9
d_call: TRBD1
j_call: TRBJ1-4
cdr3_nt: TGTGCCACCTCGGGACAGCTCGATGAAAAACTGTTTTTT
cdr3_aa: CATSGQLDEKLFF

clone_size: many
v_call: TRBV28
d_call: -
j_call: TRBJ1-1
cdr3_nt: TGTGCCAGCAGTTCTATCAGGGAGAACACTGAAGCTTTCTTT
cdr3_aa: CASSSIRENTEAFF

clone_size: -
v_call: TRBV2
d_call: -
j_call: TRBJ1-1
cdr3_nt: TGTGCCAGCAGCAGGGAGGACACTGAAGCTTTCTTT
cdr3_aa: CASSREDTEAFF

clone_size: -
v_call: TRBV9
d_call: TRBD1
j_call: TRBJ1-2
cdr3_nt: TGTGCCAGCAGCGCACACCTCCGGGACAGGGAAAACTATGGCTACACCTTC
cdr3_aa: CASSAHLRDRENYGYTF

clone_size: -
v_call: TRBV6-5
d_call: -
j_call: TRBJ2-2
cdr3_nt: TGTGCCAGCAGTCCGCAGGGGAGGGACGGGGAGCTGTTTTTT
cdr3_aa: CASSPQGRDGELFF

clone_size: -
v_call: TRBV28
d_call: TRBD1
j_call: TRBJ1-2
cdr3_nt: TGTGCCAGCAGTCTCCCCGGGACAGGCCACTATGGCTACACCTTC
cdr3_aa: CASSLPGTGHYGYTF

clone_size: -
v_call: TRBV6-5
d_call: -
j_call: TRBJ1-2
cdr3_nt: TGTGCCAGCAGTCCCAAAGGACCAGGACTTGGCTACACCTTC
cdr3_aa: CASSPKGPGLGYTF

clone_size: -
v_call: TRBV28
d_call: -
j_call: TRBJ1-2
cdr3_nt: TGTGCCAGCAGTTTAGGTGGAAGTGATCTAGGATATGGCTACACCTTC
cdr3_aa: CASSLGGSDLGYGYTF

clone_size: -
v_call: TRBV19
d_call: -
j_call: TRBJ1-1
cdr3_nt: TGTGCCAGCCACGAATCCATACAGAACACTGAAGCTTTCTTT
cdr3_aa: CASHESIQNTEAFF

clone_size: -
v_call: TRBV20-1
d_call: TRBD2
j_call: TRBJ2-1
cdr3_nt: TGCAGTGCTAGTCCGGGCGGGAGAAACAATGAGCAGTTCTTC
cdr3_aa: CSASPGGRNNEQFF

clone_size: -
v_call: TRBV2
d_call: TRBD2
j_call: TRBJ2-2
cdr3_nt: TGTGCCAGCACCTCTAGCGGGGCGCTCCGGGTCGGGGAGCTGTTTTTT
cdr3_aa: CASTSSGALRVGELFF

clone_size: -
v_call: TRBV5-1
d_call: TRBD1
j_call: TRBJ2-3
cdr3_nt: TGCGCCAGCAGCTTACTCGGACAGGGGGCCACAGATACGCAGTATTTT
cdr3_aa: CASSLLGQGATDTQYF

clone_size: -
v_call: TRBV28
d_call: TRBD1
j_call: TRBJ1-1
cdr3_nt: TGTGCCAGCAGACGCGACAGGGTCACTGAAGCTTTCTTT
cdr3_aa: CASRRDRVTEAFF

clone_size: -
v_call: TRBV6-1
d_call: -
j_call: TRBJ2-1
cdr3_nt: TGTGCCAGCAGTGAAGGGAGGAACAATGAGCAGTTCTTC
cdr3_aa: CASSEGRNNEQFF

clone_size: -
v_call: TRBV7-2
d_call: TRBD1
j_call: TRBJ2-7
cdr3_nt: TGTGCCAGCAGCCCGAGGACAGGGGTCGCCTACGAGCAGTACTTC
cdr3_aa: CASSPRTGVAYEQYF

clone_size: -
v_call: TRBV19
d_call: TRBD2
j_call: TRBJ2-7
cdr3_nt: TGTGCCAGTAGTATTTATGCGGGGGGGATCGCGGGAGAGACCCACGAGCAGTACTTC
cdr3_aa: CASSIYAGGIAGETHEQYF

clone_size: -
v_call: TRBV28
d_call: -
j_call: TRBJ2-2
cdr3_nt: TGTGCCACCACCCCTGGAGGGGTTAGGGGGGAGCTGTTTTTT
cdr3_aa: CATTPGGVRGELFF

clone_size: -
v_call: TRBV7-8
d_call: TRBD1
j_call: TRBJ1-4
cdr3_nt: TGTGCCAGCAGCTTACTGTCGACAGGGCGAGGGGAAAAACTGTTTTTT
cdr3_aa: CASSLLSTGRGEKLFF

clone_size: -
v_call: TRBV6-2/TRBV6-3
d_call: -
j_call: TRBJ2-5
cdr3_nt: TGTGCCAGCAGTCCCCGAGAGACCCAGTACTTC
cdr3_aa: CASSPRETQYF

clone_size: -
v_call: TRBV7-2
d_call: -
j_call: TRBJ2-7
cdr3_nt: TGTGCCAGCAGCCCACCCCCGAGGACAGCCCTCTACGAGCAGTACTTC
cdr3_aa: CASSPPPRTALYEQYF

clone_size: -
v_call: TRBV5-4
d_call: TRBD2
j_call: TRBJ2-3
cdr3_nt: TGTGCCAGCAGAACCGGGACTACGCCCACAGATACGCAGTATTTT
cdr3_aa: CASRTGTTPTDTQYF

clone_size: -
v_call: TRBV18
d_call: TRBD1
j_call: TRBJ1-3
cdr3_nt: TGTGCCAGCTCACCACCGGACAGGGCTGGAAACACCATATATTTT
cdr3_aa: CASSPPDRAGNTIYF

clone_size: -
v_call: TRBV19
d_call: TRBD1
j_call: TRBJ2-2
cdr3_nt: TGTGCCAGTAGTCGACCATGGGACAGACTAACCGGGGAGCTGTTTTTT
cdr3_aa: CASSRPWDRLTGELFF

clone_size: -
v_call: TRBV2
d_call: -
j_call: TRBJ2-7
cdr3_nt: TGTGCCAGCATCGGGACTCCCTCCTACGAGCAGTACTTC
cdr3_aa: CASIGTPSYEQYF